The sequence of this T cell receptor beta chain was determined in a study of beta chain features in type 1 diabetes. Notes on the study in general: Shortening that was moderate but significant affected the TCRB CDR3s of Type 1 diabetes patients in all four CD4+ subsets.

CDR1 is SGHTA and CDR2 is FQGNSA in the germline V gene. CDR3 length: 14 amino acids. Trimming pared 1 base from V and 1 base from J, leaving 8 bases between. In its sample, this clone was seen a few times. Its antigen is still unknown. Sequencing targeted expressed TCRB transcripts, as all isolated RNA had been reverse transcribed. Here immunoSEQ multiplex PCR was the method, and the copy in TCRdb shows in-frame clones only, minus some. Among roughly 260,000 clones listed, approximately 20% were seen once. This TCR was sampled from a woman aged 40 to 49 with type 1 diabetes. Sequenced input: naive CD4+ T cells from blood. This chain connects TRBV7-2 to TRBJ2-7; tentatively, D is TRBD1 (6 bases). The CDR3 spells CASSLDGQSYEQYF. The CDR3 DNA is TGTGCCAGCAGCTTAGATGGACAGTCCTACGAGCAGTACTTC.